This T cell receptor beta chain was captured by sequencing in a study of cytomegalovirus exposure and HLA in healthy donors. Remarks on this clone: Its antigen is undetermined.

In the PCR, 60 Vbeta and 13 Jbeta primers were used. Clones were sequenced by immunoSEQ multiplex PCR, and TCRdb holds only the in-frame ones, with some missing. The sample holds roughly 110,000 clones, over 55% seen once. Study-level findings and limits: Cytomegalovirus-associated status was assigned to roughly 160 TCR beta chains. A link between a missense DCLRE1C variant and TCR beta V- and J-gene trimming emerged from a later analysis. Being indistinguishable, some V segments were excluded, TRBV6-2 and TRBV6-3 among them.

Trimming removed 1 base at V and 7 bases at J, with 10 bases between. This CDR3 has 13 residues. The germline CDR1 and CDR2 sequences are SGHDN and FVKESK. This chain uses TRBV14 with TRBJ1-1, with D tentatively TRBD1 (5 bases). The sample was PBMCs. This sequence was found in a female donor in good health and CMV-seronegative. The CDR3 DNA sequence: TGTGCCAGCAGCCAAGGGATGGGGGGTGAAGCTTTCTTT. This sequence encodes CASSQGMGGEAFF. Supplemented by reference TRBV14 and TRBJ1-1, the full variable domain reads EAGVTQFPSHSVIEKGQTVTLRCDPISGHDNLYWYRRVMGKEIKFLLHFVKESKQDESGMPNNRFLAERTGGTYSTLKVQPAELEDSGVYFCASSQGMGGEAFFGQGTRLTVV.